Listed here are 18 T cell receptor beta chains from one sample, sequenced in a study of blood T cells in healthy people across ages. Sample-barcoded 5' priming and a J-beta primer mix drove a second PCR of roughly 7 to 11 cycles. TCRdb independently ran MiXCR on the 5' RACE reads; one entry per CDR3 protein. The sample includes about 650,000 distinct CDR3 sequences, under 65% of them seen just once. The sequenced sample was blood. The source is a woman over 75 in good health.

The genes are TRBV4-2 and TRBJ2-2; tentative D call: TRBD2 (6 bases). This CDR3 has 16 residues. Trimming stripped 4 bases from V and 2 bases from J, with 14 bases between. Germline V gene lookup returns CDR1 LGHNA and CDR2 YNFKEQ. Here the CDR3 reads CASSPNPGTNTGELFF. CDR3 nucleotide sequence: TGTGCCAGCAGCCCGAATCCCGGGACTAACACCGGGGAGCTGTTTTTT.

As for this clonotype: This may arise from a read error, as a much more abundant clone is one base away. The chain joins TRBV5-5 to TRBJ2-3, with D perhaps matching TRBD1 (7 bases). CDR1 SGHKS and CDR2 YYEKEE come from the germline V gene (reference sequence). This CDR3 has 16 amino acids. The CDR3 sequence is CASSFAGQFHTDMQYF. CDR3 DNA: TGTGCCAGCAGCTTTGCGGGACAGTTCCACACAGATATGCAGTATTTT.

The rearrangement uses TRBV5-8 and TRBJ2-4, with 7 nucleotides matching TRBD1. V trimming: 4 bases; J trimming: 2 bases; junction bases outside the gene matches: 6. CDR3 size: 15 residues. Germline CDR1 reads SGHTS; CDR2 reads YDEGEE. This chain's CDR3 is CASSHIRGTKNIQYF. The CDR3 DNA follows: TGTGCCAGCAGCCATATCAGGGGGACCAAAAACATTCAGTACTTC.

V and J are TRBV15 and TRBJ2-7; 7 nucleotides match TRBD2. The J segment lost 0 bases and the V segment lost 0 bases, leaving 8 bases of the junction unmatched. Per the germline V gene, CDR1 is LNHNV and CDR2 is YYDKDF (reference sequence). The length of the CDR3 is 17 residues. Here the CDR3 reads CATSRDTGGASSYEQYF. The CDR3 DNA follows: TGTGCCACCAGCAGAGATACGGGGGGTGCTAGCTCCTACGAGCAGTACTTC.

The chain uses TRBV28 and TRBJ2-3, with D hard to call. The V gene's germline CDR1 is MDHEN and CDR2 SYDVKM. This CDR3 comprises 14 residues. V dropped 4 bases and J dropped 0 bases, with 8 bases sitting between them. The CDR3 DNA sequence: TGTGCCAGCAGTTCCCCGAGAAGCACAGATACGCAGTATTTT. Translating gives CASSSPRSTDTQYF.

This clonotype is a singleton in its sample. The genes are TRBV4-2 and TRBJ2-1; 9 bases line up with TRBD2. The V gene end was trimmed by 3 bases and the J gene end by 8 bases; junction bases not matched to a gene: 8. Germline V gives CDR1 LGHNA, CDR2 YNFKEQ. The CDR3 runs to 15 residues. The CDR3 is CASSHQAGGMDEQFF. CDR3 nucleotides: TGTGCCAGCAGCCACCAAGCGGGGGGCATGGATGAGCAGTTCTTC.

This clonotype has a count of ten or more. The chain couples TRBV12-3 or TRBV12-4 to TRBJ1-2, with TRBD1 identical over 7 bases. The CDR3 contains 14 residues. V lost 6 bases, J lost 4 bases, and 8 bases stayed unmatched. Here the CDR3 reads CASSMDRRVYGYTF. Here the CDR3 DNA reads TGTGCCAGCAGCATGGACAGGAGAGTCTATGGCTACACCTTC.

The rearrangement uses TRBV27 and TRBJ2-7; 10 nucleotides agree with TRBD1. The junction had 7 bases not matched to a gene; V was cut back by 7 bases and J by 4 bases. This CDR3 contains 14 residues. Germline V gives CDR1 MNHEY, CDR2 SMNVEV (reference sequence). In nucleotides, the CDR3 is TGTGCCAGCATAGGCGGGACAGGGGTTTACGAGCAGTACTTC. Translating gives CASIGGTGVYEQYF.

A remark on this clonotype: A read error may be the cause here, since a much bigger clone is one base away. This sequence joins TRBV7-2 and TRBJ2-3; D unclear. CDR1 and CDR2 from the germline V gene are SGHTA and FQGNSA. The CDR3 contains 15 residues. The CDR3: CASSLADGSTDAQYF. The CDR3, as DNA: TGTGCCAGCAGCTTAGCTGACGGATCCACAGATGCGCAGTATTTT.

This chain uses TRBV20-1 with TRBJ2-4, with D possibly matching TRBD2 (6 bases). CDR1 is DFQATT and CDR2 is SNEGSKA in the germline V gene (reference sequence). The CDR3 runs to 13 residues. V was clipped by 7 bases and J by 3 bases, with 13 bases between them. The CDR3 coding sequence is TGCAGTGTGGGCAGGGAGGTCAAAAACATTCAGTACTTC. Translated, it gives CSVGREVKNIQYF.

This clonotype was observed at least ten times. This clone may be a read error of a much larger clone one base away. V is TRBV5-1 and J is TRBJ2-1; D ambiguous. The end of the DNA aligns better with TRBJ2-7, so the J call may be wrong. The CDR3 runs 13 residues. Germline V CDR1 and CDR2: SGHRS, YFSETQ. The CDR3 loop is CASSLGSYNEQYF. CDR3 in DNA: TGTGCCAGCAGCTTAGGCTCCTACAATGAGCAGTACTTC.

This clonotype has ten or more counts. The rearrangement joins TRBV24-1 to TRBJ2-1; 10 nucleotides match TRBD1. This CDR3 comprises 16 residues. V shed 2 bases, J shed 2 bases, and the junction held 2 bases outside the gene matches. Germline V gene data show CDR1 as KGHDR and CDR2 as SFDVKD. The CDR3 protein is CATSDSGQGAYNEQFF. As DNA, the CDR3 is TGTGCCACCAGTGATTCAGGACAGGGGGCCTACAATGAGCAGTTCTTC.

The sample holds many counts of this clonotype. This chain joins TRBV7-2 and TRBJ2-5; no definite D call. V lost 1 base and J lost 5, with 14 bases in between. Germline CDR1 and CDR2: SGHTA and FQGNSA. This CDR3 is 15 amino acids long. The CDR3 spells CASSLGLQPRETQYF. The CDR3 DNA sequence: TGTGCCAGCAGCTTAGGTTTGCAACCACGGGAGACCCAGTACTTC.

Of note for this clonotype: A much larger clone lies one base from this, so it may be a read error. The rearrangement joins TRBV20-1 to TRBJ1-6, with 9 nucleotides matching TRBD1. After removal of 5 bases from V and 7 bases from J, the junction contained 3 bases not matched to a gene. Germline CDR1 reads DFQATT; CDR2 reads SNEGSKA (reference sequence). The length of the CDR3 is 13 residues. The CDR3 reads CSALGQGNSPLHF. The CDR3 DNA follows: TGCAGTGCTTTGGGACAGGGCAATTCACCCCTCCACTTT.

This clonotype has at least ten counts. V is TRBV5-1 and J is TRBJ1-2; D possibly corresponds to TRBD1 (5 bases). CDR1 is SGHRS and CDR2 is YFSETQ in the germline V gene. The CDR3 consists of 14 residues. V was pared by 0 bases and J by 4 bases, with 10 bases between. The CDR3 sequence is CASSLGGGTYGYTF. CDR3 DNA: TGCGCCAGCAGCTTGGGTGGGGGTACCTATGGCTACACCTTC.

This clonotype came up many times. This chain connects TRBV7-2 to TRBJ2-5; no definite D call. CDR3 size: 14 residues. Trimming cost V 0 bases and J 1 base, with 6 bases left between them. The germline V gene has CDR1 SGHTA and CDR2 FQGNSA. The CDR3 loop reads CASSLAAGQETQYF. DNA of the CDR3: TGTGCCAGCAGCTTAGCTGCCGGCCAAGAGACCCAGTACTTC.

The V gene is TRBV7-9, the J gene TRBJ1-2; tentative D call: TRBD1 (6 bases). The CDR3 has 15 residues. The V end lost 5 bases, the J end lost 0 bases, and 13 bases lay between the germline ends. Germline V gives CDR1 SEHNR, CDR2 FQNEAQ (reference sequence). Here the CDR3 reads CASSLPDRANYGYTF. Written as DNA, the CDR3 is TGTGCCAGCAGCCTCCCGGACAGAGCTAACTATGGCTACACCTTC.

This clonotype has only one observation. One base away lies a much larger clone, so this may be a sequencing read error. This chain links TRBV21-1 with TRBJ2-5. TRBV21-1 is a recognized pseudogene. The length of the CDR3 is 17 residues. CDR3 DNA sequence: TGTGCCAGCAGCAAAGGATCGAGGAGATGTACCAGGGAGACCCAGTACTTC. Its protein product is CASSKGSRRCTRETQYF.